This T cell receptor (beta chain) appears in the sequencing data of a study of cytomegalovirus exposure and HLA in healthy donors. Study findings and constraints: For most TCR beta V segments, an earlier analysis put the productive rate at about 87% or about 30% of the time. Some V segments could not be told apart, so they were left out, TRBV6-2 and TRBV6-3 among them.

The donors gave bone marrow, and they were healthy. The ends were cut back, 3 bases at V and 4 bases at J, with 15 bases in the middle. CDR3 size: 15 residues. Germline V gene lookup returns CDR1 LNHDA and CDR2 SQIVND (reference sequence). Worth noting for this clone: Its antigen remains unidentified.

With 60 Vbeta and 13 Jbeta primers, the PCR was carried out. Per the study methods: A follow-up analysis tallied 70 million to 80 million unique TCR beta chains, roughly 11 million shared. Clones were sequenced by immunoSEQ multiplex PCR, and TCRdb holds only the in-frame ones, with some missing. The D gene and trimming were derived from the DNA, and the V and J assignments and clone size from that table. Of about 130,000 clones listed, over 75% are singletons. This sequence joins TRBV19 and TRBJ2-5, with unresolved D. This clonotype was obtained from a middle-aged woman in good health and CMV-seropositive. Sequencing was done on a sample of PBMCs. CDR3 sequence: CASSISPTPGETQYF. Here the CDR3 DNA reads TGTGCCAGTAGTATTAGCCCGACCCCGGGAGAGACCCAGTACTTC. Using reference TRBV19 and TRBJ2-5 for the parts outside the CDR3, the full variable domain is DGGITQSPKYLFRKEGQNVTLSCEQNLNHDAMYWYRQDPGQGLRLIYYSQIVNDFQKGDIAEGYSVSREKKESFPLTVTSAQKNPTAFYLCASSISPTPGETQYFGPGTRLLVL.